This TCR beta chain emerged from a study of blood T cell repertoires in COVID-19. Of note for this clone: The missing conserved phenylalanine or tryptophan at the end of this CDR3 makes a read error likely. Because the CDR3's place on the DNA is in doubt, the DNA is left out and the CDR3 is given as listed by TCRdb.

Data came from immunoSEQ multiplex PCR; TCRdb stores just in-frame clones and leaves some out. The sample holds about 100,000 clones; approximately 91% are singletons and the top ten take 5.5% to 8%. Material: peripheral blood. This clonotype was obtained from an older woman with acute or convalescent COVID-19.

The CDR3 spells CARTPPGLV. The chain links TRBV6-4 to TRBJ1-2; TRBD1 is the table's D call, not checked against the DNA. The CDR3 is 9 residues long, ends included. CDR1 is MRHNA, CDR2 SNTAGT, per germline.